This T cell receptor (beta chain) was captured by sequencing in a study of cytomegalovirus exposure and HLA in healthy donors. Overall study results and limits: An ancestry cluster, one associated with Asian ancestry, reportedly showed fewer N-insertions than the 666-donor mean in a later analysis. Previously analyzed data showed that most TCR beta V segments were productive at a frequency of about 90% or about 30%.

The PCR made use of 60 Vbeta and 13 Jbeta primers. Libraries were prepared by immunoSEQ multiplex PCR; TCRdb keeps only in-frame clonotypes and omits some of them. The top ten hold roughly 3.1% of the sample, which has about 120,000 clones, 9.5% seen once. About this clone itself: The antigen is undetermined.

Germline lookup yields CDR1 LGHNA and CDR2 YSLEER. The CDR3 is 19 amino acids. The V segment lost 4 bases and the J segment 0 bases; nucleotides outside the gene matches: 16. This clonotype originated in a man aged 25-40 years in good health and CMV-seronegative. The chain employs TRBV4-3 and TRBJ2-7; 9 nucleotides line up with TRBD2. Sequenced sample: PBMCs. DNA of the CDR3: TGCGCCAGCAGCCCCCCTGGGGGTAGCGGGGGCCTTAGCTCCTACGAGCAGTACTTC. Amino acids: CASSPPGGSGGLSSYEQYF.